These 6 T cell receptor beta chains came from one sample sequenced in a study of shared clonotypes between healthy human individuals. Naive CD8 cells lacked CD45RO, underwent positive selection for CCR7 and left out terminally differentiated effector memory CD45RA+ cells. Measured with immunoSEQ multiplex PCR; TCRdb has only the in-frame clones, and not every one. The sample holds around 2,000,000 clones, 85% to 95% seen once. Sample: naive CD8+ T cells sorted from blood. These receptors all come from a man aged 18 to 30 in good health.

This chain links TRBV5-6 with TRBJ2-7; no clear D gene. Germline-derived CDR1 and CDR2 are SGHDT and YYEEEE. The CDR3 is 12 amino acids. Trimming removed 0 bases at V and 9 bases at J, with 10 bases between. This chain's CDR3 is CASSLGNGRQYF. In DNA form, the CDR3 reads TGTGCCAGCAGCTTGGGAAACGGCAGGCAGTACTTC. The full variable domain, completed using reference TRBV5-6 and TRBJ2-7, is DAGVTQSPTHLIKTRGQQVTLRCSPKSGHDTVSWYQQALGQGPQFIFQYYEEEERQRGNFPDRFSGHQFPNYSSELNVNALLLGDSALYLCASSLGNGRQYFGPGTRLTVT.

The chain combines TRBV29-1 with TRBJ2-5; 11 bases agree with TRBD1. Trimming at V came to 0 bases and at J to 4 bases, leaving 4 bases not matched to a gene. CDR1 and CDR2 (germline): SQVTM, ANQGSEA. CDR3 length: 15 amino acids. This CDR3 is CSVEEWTGGGETQYF. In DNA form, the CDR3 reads TGCAGCGTTGAAGAATGGACAGGGGGCGGAGAGACCCAGTACTTC.

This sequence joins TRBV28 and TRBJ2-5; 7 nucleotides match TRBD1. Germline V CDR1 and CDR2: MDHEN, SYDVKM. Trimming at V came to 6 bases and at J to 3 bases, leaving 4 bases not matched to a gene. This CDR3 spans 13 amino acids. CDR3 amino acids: CASSDRVKETQYF. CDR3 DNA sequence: TGTGCCAGCAGCGACAGGGTGAAAGAGACCCAGTACTTC.

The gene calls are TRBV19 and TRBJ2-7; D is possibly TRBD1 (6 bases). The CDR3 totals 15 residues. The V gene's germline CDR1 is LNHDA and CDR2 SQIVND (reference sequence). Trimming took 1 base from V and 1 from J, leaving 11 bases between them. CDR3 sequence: CASSIGPQGSYEQYF. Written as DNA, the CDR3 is TGTGCCAGTAGTATAGGCCCACAGGGATCCTACGAGCAGTACTTC.

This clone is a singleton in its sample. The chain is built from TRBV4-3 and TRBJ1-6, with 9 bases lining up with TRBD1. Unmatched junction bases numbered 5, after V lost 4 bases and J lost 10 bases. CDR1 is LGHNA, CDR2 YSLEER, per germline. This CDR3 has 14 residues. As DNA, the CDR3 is TGCGCCAGCAGCCCCGGGACAGGGAAGTCACCCCTCCACTTT. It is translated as CASSPGTGKSPLHF.

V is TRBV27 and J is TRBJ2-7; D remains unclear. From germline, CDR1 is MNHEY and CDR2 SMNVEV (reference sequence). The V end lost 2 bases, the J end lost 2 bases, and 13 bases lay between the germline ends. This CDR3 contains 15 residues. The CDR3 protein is CASSLTVDYAYEQYF. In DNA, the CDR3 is TGTGCCAGCAGTTTAACGGTAGATTACGCCTACGAGCAGTACTTC.